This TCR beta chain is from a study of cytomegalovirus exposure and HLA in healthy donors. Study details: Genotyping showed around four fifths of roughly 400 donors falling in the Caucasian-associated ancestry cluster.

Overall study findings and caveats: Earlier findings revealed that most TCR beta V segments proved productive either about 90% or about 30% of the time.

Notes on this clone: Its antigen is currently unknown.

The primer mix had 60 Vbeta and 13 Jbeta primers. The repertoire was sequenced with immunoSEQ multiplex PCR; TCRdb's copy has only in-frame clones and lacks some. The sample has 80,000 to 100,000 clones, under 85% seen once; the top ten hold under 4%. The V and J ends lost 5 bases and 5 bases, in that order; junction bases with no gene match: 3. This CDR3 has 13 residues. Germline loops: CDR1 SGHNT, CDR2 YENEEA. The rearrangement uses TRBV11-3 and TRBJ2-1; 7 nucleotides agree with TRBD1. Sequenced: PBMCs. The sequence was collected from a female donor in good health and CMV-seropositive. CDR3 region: CASSDTGDNEQFF. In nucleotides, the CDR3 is TGTGCCAGCAGCGACACAGGGGACAATGAGCAGTTCTTC.